The sequence of this T cell receptor beta chain was determined in a study of T cell repertoires in ileal Crohn's disease. The study's findings and limits: High-frequency clones were more common in sorted CD8 than CD4 cells. Endoscopic recurrence occurred in every patient whose clonality exceeded 26.8%.

This CDR3 is 15 amino acids long. Germline CDR1 is MNHEY and CDR2 is SVGAGI. V was trimmed by 2 bases and J by 1 base, leaving 10 bases between them. This clone appeared a single time. Its antigen is undetermined. TCRdb's copy holds only in-frame clones and misses some; the assay was immunoSEQ multiplex PCR. The sample consists of more than 15,000 clones, around 78% of them appearing once. The sample consisted of ileal tissue. This TCR was sampled from an adult with Crohn's disease. The chain carries TRBV6-5 and TRBJ2-3; D is possibly TRBD1 (6 bases). CDR3 loop: CASSYDAGGTDTQYF. The CDR3 DNA is TGTGCCAGCAGTTACGATGCAGGGGGCACAGATACGCAGTATTTT.